The present TCR beta chain was sequenced within a study of graft-versus-host responses after intestinal transplantation. Overall study results and limits: The study found high graft-versus-host to host-versus-graft clonal ratios in allografts of patients with graft-donor T cell macrochimerism.

Only in-frame clones appear in the TCRdb table, and some are missing; sequencing was by immunoSEQ multiplex PCR. The sample shows over 100,000 clones, approximately 92% of them seen only once. This clone has only one observation. Antigen unknown. Germline V lookup: CDR1 SEHNR, CDR2 FQNEAQ (reference sequence). The junction had 4 bases not matched to a gene; V was cut back by 10 bases and J by 1 base. This CDR3 has 13 residues. The starting material was unstimulated CD4+ T cells sorted from spleen or lymph node cells, obtained before intestinal transplant. This receptor was obtained from a human donor who received an intestinal transplant. The V call is TRBV7-9, the J call TRBJ2-7; 10 bases agree with TRBD2. CDR3 residues: CATRTSGSYEQYF. The CDR3 coding sequence is TGTGCCACGAGGACTAGCGGATCCTACGAGCAGTACTTC.